Below, one T cell receptor beta chain is given with its context. The table lists this clonotype with many counts. No cognate antigen has been identified for it. Base qualities are not provided; no much larger clone lies one nucleotide away. Library preparation was by 5' RACE. TCRdb lists the instrument as Illumina HiSeq 2000. Template switching introduced a universal primer binding site; the final cDNA contained a unique molecular identifier, enabling accurate counting of TCR cDNA molecules. Specific primers in the conserved constant-segment region were used to synthesize first-strand cDNA for TCR alpha and beta chains. To control for contamination, each cDNA library was double barcoded with a SMART-Mk sample barcode plus Illumina barcodes. TruSeq adapter sequences along with Illumina sample barcodes were introduced in two successive PCR steps. Sequencing of the TCR alpha and beta cDNA libraries was done on the Illumina HiSeq platform using custom primers. The original methods were these. MiGEC processed the raw reads to extract unique molecular identifiers, while MiXCR was used to determine the CDR3 positions. Recombination models were inferred per individual with the repgenHMM and IGoR tools using an EM algorithm. The tcR package in R was used for shared clonotype analysis, with sharing normalized by the product of cloneset sizes. Out-of-frame nonproductive sequences were analyzed to study raw recombination free of thymic and clonal selection effects. TCRdb itself trimmed the public reads at Q25 with fastp, ran MiXCR and retained productive beta chains. Rows merge per CDR3 protein into single entries with the most common DNA and genes. TCRdb assigned the V and J calls; the authors' analysis was not used. The table for this sample lists more than 650,000 distinct CDR3 sequences; 5.5% to 6.5% of them were counted only once. The leading ten clones occupy 1.5% to 2% of the sample.

The sample is drawn from a study of identical twins listed by TCRdb under 2016. At the level of the whole study: The study deep-sequenced TCR alpha and beta repertoires from monozygotic twins, unrelated adults of various ages and cord blood to test whether fetal clonotypes persist. Replicate twin experiments were performed at different times using different library preparation protocols to rule out contamination. What the work shows at the level of the full study, not this receptor alone: Abundant cord blood beta clonotypes had fewer insertions, young adult naive repertoires showed a similar but weaker trend, and memory repertoires showed no such trend. The excess sharing between twins in beta out-of-frame sequences was weaker because fewer shared sequences reduced the signal-to-noise ratio. Invariant T cells such as MAIT and iNKT could partly confound zero-insertion analyses, though diverse VJ usage argued against this for most clonotypes. In monozygotic twins, out-of-frame TCR alpha sharing was systematically underestimated by recombination models, although the models agreed with sharing between unrelated individuals. Out-of-frame TCR alpha sequences shared between twins showed an excess of low generation-probability sequences compared with coincidental sharing between unrelated individuals. Because the same donors could not be followed over many years, the conclusions depended on cross-sectional statistical analysis.

All donors were healthy Caucasians. Three unrelated non-twin adults were additionally sequenced: a male aged 18 to 29, a male aged 50 to 60 and a female aged 50 to 60. Miltenyi CD45RO+ enrichment and human naive T-cell isolation kits were used to isolate memory (CD45RO+) and naive T cells from PBMC. V lost 3 bases and J lost 0 bases; the stretch between them is 14 bases long. Taken from the germline V gene, the CDR1 and CDR2 loops are MGHRA and YSYEKL. There are 17 amino acids in the CDR3, from cysteine to phenylalanine inclusive. Only CDR3 DNA remains: 51 bases, in frame from the first base. In this chain, TRBV4-1 is recombined with TRBJ2-2; the D gene is possibly TRBD1, with 6 bases matching. The material sequenced was naive T cells sorted from blood. The sample's cell subset or site label is to be understood as: cells isolated with a human naive T-cell isolation kit. The clonotype comes from a man aged 18 to 30 in good health. The CDR3 protein: CASSHPSGQSNTGELFF. The nucleotide sequence is given as TGCGCCAGCAGCCACCCCTCTGGACAGTCGAACACCGGGGAGCTGTTTTTT.